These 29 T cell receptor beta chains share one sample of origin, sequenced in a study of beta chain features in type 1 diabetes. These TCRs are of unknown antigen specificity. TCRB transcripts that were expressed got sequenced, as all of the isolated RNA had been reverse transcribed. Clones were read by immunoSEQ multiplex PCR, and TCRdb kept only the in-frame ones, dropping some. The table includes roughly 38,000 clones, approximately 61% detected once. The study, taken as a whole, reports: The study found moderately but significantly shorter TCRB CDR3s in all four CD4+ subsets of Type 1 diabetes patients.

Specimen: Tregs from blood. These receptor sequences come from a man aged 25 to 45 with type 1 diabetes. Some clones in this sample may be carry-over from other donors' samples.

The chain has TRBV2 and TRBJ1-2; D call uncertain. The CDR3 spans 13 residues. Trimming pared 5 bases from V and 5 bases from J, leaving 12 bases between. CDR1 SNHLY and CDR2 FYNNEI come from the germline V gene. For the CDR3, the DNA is TGTGCCAGCAGTTCGGACGGAGGGTATGGCTACACCTTC. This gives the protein CASSSDGGYGYTF.

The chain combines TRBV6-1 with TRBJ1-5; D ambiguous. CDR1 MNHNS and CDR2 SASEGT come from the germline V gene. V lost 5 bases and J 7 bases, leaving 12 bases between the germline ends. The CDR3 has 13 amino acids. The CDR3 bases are TGTGCCAGCAGTTGGGGAGGGTCCCAGCCCCAGCATTTT. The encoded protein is CASSWGGSQPQHF.

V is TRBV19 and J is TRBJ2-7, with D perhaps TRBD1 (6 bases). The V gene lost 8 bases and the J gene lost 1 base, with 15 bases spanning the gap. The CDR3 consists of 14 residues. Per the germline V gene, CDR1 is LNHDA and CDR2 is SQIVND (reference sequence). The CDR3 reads CASSIQGTSYEQYF. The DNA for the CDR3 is TGTGCCAGTTCCATACAGGGAACATCCTACGAGCAGTACTTC.

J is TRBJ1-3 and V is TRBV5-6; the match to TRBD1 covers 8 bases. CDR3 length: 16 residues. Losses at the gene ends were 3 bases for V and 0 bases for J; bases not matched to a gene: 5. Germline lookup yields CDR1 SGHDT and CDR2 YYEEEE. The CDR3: CASSSRGTGSGNTIYF. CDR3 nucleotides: TGTGCCAGCAGCTCGAGAGGGACAGGCTCTGGAAACACCATATATTTT.

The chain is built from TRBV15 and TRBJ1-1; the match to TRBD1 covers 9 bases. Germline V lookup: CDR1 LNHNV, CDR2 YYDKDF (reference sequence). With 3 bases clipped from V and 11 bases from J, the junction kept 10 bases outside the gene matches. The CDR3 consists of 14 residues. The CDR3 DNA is TGTGCCACCAGCAGTCGCCATATAACAGGGGGCGCTTTCTTT. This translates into CATSSRHITGGAFF. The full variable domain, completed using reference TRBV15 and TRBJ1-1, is DAMVIQNPRYQVTQFGKPVTLSCSQTLNHNVMYWYQQKSSQAPKLLFHYYDKDFNNEADTPDNFQSRRPNTSFCFLDIRSPGLGDTAMYLCATSSRHITGGAFFGQGTRLTVV.

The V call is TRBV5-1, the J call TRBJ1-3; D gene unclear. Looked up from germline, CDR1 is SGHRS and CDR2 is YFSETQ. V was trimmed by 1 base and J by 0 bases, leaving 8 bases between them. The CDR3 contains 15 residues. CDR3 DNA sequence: TGCGCCAGCAGCTTGAGCCCCGGCTCTGGAAACACCATATATTTT. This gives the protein CASSLSPGSGNTIYF.

DNA for the CDR3: TGTGCCACCACCGACGGCGGGGGGCCCGTCGGGACCCAGTACTTC. Amino acid sequence: CATTDGGGPVGTQYF. J is TRBJ2-5 and V is TRBV28; 8 positions match TRBD2. Trimming took 10 bases from V and 7 from J; bases not matched to a gene: 17. The CDR3 is 15 residues long. The V gene's germline CDR1 is MDHEN and CDR2 SYDVKM. Based on the CDR3 plus reference TRBV28 and TRBJ2-5, the full variable domain is DVKVTQSSRYLVKRTGEKVFLECVQDMDHENMFWYRQDPGLGLRLIYFSYDVKMKEKGDIPEGYSVSREKKERFSLILESASTNQTSMYLCATTDGGGPVGTQYFGPGTRLLVL.

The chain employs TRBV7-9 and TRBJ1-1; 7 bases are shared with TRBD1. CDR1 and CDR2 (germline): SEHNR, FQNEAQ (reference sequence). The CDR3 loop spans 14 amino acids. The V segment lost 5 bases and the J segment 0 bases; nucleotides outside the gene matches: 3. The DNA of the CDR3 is TGTGCCAGCAGCCTTCAGGGGGTGAACACTGAAGCTTTCTTT. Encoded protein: CASSLQGVNTEAFF.

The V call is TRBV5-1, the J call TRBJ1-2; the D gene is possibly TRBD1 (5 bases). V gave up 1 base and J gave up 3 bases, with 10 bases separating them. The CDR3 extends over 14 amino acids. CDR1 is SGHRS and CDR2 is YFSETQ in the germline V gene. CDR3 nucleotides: TGCGCCAGCAGCTTGCAGGGATTCTACTATGGCTACACCTTC. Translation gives CASSLQGFYYGYTF.

The CDR3 sequence: CASSRTTALQGGYTF. The CDR3 coding sequence is TGCGCCAGCAGCCGAACGACAGCCCTTCAAGGTGGCTACACCTTC. This sequence joins TRBV4-3 and TRBJ1-2, with a possible D match to TRBD1 (5 bases). Per germline, CDR1 LGHNA and CDR2 YSLEER. The CDR3 has 15 residues. Deletions cut 4 bases from V and 7 bases from J, with 19 bases between.

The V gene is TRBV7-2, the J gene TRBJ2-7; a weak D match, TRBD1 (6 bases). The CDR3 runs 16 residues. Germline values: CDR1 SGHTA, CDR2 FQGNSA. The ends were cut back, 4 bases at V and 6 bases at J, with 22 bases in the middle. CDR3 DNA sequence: TGTGCCAGCAGCTCGATGGGGGCAGTCAGTACGGGCGAGCAGTACTTC. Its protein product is CASSSMGAVSTGEQYF.

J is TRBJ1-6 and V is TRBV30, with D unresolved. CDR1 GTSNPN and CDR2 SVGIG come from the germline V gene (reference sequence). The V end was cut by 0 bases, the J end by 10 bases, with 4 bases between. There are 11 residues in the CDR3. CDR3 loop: CAWSVMSPLHF. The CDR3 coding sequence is TGTGCCTGGAGTGTTATGTCACCCCTCCACTTT.

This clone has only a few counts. This chain's CDR3 is CASSRLAEISYNEQFF. The CDR3 bases are TGTGCCAGCAGCAGACTAGCGGAGATCTCCTACAATGAGCAGTTCTTC. The genes are TRBV7-9 and TRBJ2-1; TRBD2 matches at 9 bases. The CDR3 totals 16 residues. V shed 5 bases, J shed 0 bases, and the junction held 5 bases outside the gene matches. The germline CDR1 and CDR2 sequences are SEHNR and FQNEAQ (reference sequence).

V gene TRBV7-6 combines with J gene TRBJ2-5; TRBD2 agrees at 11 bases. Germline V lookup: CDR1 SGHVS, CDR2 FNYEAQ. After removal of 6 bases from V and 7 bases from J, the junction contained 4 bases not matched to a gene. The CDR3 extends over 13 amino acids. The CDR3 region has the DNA TGTGCCAGCAGTGGGACTAGCGGCCGGACCCAGTACTTC. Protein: CASSGTSGRTQYF.

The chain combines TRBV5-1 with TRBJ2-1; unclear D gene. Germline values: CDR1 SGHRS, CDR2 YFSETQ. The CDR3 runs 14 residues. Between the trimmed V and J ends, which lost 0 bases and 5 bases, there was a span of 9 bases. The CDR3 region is CASSLAPSDNEQFF. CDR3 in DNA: TGCGCCAGCAGCTTGGCCCCTTCAGACAATGAGCAGTTCTTC.

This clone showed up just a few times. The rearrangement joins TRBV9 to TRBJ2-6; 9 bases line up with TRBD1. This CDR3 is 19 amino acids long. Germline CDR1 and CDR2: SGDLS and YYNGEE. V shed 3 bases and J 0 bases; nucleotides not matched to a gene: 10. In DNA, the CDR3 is TGTGCCAGCAGCGCGAGCTCCGGACAGGGGACCTCTGGGGCCAACGTCCTGACTTTC. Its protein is CASSASSGQGTSGANVLTF.

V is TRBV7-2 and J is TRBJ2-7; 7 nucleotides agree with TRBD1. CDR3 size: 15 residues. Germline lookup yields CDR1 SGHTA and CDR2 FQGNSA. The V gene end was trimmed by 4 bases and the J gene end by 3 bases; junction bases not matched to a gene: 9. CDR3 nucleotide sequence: TGTGCCAGCAGCTGGACAGGAAATTGGGACTACGAGCAGTACTTC. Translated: CASSWTGNWDYEQYF.

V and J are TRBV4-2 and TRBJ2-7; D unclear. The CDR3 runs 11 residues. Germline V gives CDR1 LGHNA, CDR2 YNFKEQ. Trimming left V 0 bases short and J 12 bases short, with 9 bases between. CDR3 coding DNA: TGTGCCAGCAGCCAAGATCGAGCTCTGTACTTC. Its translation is CASSQDRALYF.

The CDR3 region has the DNA TGTGCCAGCAGCCGGGGGACCGGGGAGCTGTTTTTT. Translation: CASSRGTGELFF. The rearrangement uses TRBV11-1 and TRBJ2-2; D may be TRBD2 (6 bases). The CDR3 has 12 residues. The germline CDR1 and CDR2 sequences are SGHAT and FQDESV (reference sequence). Trimming took off 5 bases at V and 5 bases at J, with 6 bases between the two ends.

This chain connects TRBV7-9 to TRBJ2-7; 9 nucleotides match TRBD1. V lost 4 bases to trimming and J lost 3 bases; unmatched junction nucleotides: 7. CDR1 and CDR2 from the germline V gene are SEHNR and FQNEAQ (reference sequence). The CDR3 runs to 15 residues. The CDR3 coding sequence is TGTGCCAGCAGCTCGCCGGGACAGGGCGGCTACGAGCAGTACTTC. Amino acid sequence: CASSSPGQGGYEQYF.

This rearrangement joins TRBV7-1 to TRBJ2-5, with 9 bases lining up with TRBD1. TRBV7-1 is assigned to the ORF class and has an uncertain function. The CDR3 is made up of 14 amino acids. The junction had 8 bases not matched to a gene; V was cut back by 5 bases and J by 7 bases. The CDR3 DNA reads TGTGCCAGCAGCCCGGGACAGGGATCGGGGACCCAGTACTTC. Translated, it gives CASSPGQGSGTQYF.

As DNA, the CDR3 is TGTGCCAGCAGCGTAGCGGGGGGGCCGGTGTACCAAGAGACCCAGTACTTC. Amino acid sequence: CASSVAGGPVYQETQYF. The chain recombines TRBV9 with TRBJ2-5, with 8 nucleotides matching TRBD2. CDR1 and CDR2 from the germline V gene are SGDLS and YYNGEE. With V trimmed by 0 bases and J by 0 bases, 7 bases remained unmatched. The CDR3 loop spans 17 amino acids.

Here the CDR3 reads CASSFLGGAGELFF. The CDR3 coding sequence is TGTGCCAGCAGCTTTCTTGGGGGGGCCGGGGAGCTGTTTTTT. The gene calls are TRBV11-2 and TRBJ2-2; 7 positions match TRBD2. The trim removed 3 bases at V and 6 bases at J, leaving 4 bases unmatched. There are 14 residues in the CDR3. CDR1 is SGHAT, CDR2 FQNNGV, per germline.

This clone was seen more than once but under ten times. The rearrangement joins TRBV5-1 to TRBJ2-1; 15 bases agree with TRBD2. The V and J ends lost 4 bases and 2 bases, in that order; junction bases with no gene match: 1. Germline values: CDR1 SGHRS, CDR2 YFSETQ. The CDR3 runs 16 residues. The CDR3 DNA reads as TGCGCCAGCAGCCGGACTAGCGGGGGGGCCTACAATGAGCAGTTCTTC. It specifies CASSRTSGGAYNEQFF. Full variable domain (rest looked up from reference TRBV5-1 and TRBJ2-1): KAGVTQTPRYLIKTRGQQVTLSCSPISGHRSVSWYQQTPGQGLQFLFEYFSETQRNKGNFPGRFSGRQFSNSRSEMNVSTLELGDSALYLCASSRTSGGAYNEQFFGPGTRLTVL.

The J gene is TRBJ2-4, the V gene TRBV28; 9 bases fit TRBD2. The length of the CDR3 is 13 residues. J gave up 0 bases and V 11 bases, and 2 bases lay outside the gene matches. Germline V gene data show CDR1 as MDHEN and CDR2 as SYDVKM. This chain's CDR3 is CAAGGVAKNIQYF. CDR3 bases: TGTGCCGCGGGGGGGGTAGCCAAAAACATTCAGTACTTC.

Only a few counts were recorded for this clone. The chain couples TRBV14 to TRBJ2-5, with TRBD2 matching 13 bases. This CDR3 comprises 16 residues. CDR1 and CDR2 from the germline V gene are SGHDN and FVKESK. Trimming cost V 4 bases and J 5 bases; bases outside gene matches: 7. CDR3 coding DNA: TGTGCCAGCAGCCGGACTAGCGGGGGCCGGAGGGAGACCCAGTACTTC. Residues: CASSRTSGGRRETQYF.

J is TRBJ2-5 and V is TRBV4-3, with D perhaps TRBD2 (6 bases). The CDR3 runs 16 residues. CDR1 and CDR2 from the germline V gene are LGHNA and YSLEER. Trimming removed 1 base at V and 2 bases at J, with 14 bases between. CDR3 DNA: TGCGCCAGCAGCCAAGTTGCACGGAGGGAGCAAGAGACCCAGTACTTC. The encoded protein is CASSQVARREQETQYF.

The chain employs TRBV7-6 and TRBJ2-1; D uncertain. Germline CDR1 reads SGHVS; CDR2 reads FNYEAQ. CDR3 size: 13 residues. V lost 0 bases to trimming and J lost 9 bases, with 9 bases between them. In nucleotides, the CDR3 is TGTGCCAGCAGCTTAGCAACGGGTCTTGAGCAGTTCTTC. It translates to CASSLATGLEQFF.

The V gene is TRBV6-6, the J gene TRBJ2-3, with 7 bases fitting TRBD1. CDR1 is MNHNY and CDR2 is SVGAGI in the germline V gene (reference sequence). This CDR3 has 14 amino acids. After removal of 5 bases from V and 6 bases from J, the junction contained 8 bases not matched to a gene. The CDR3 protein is CASSNRRTGDTQYF. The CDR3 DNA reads TGTGCCAGCAGTAACCGGAGGACAGGCGATACGCAGTATTTT.